This T cell receptor beta chain was retrieved from a study of blood T cell repertoires in COVID-19. About the study: Samples of COVID-19 (acute and convalescent) were obtained from the United States, Italy and Spain. Nucleic acid was either cDNA or gDNA, and it came from T cells, B-cell-depleted T cells, or PBMCs.

In the source study's methods: For nucleated cells, counts were estimated from reference gene primer amplification. Sequenced by immunoSEQ multiplex PCR; TCRdb stores in-frame clones only, minus some. V and J calls and clone size are as listed in that table; D and trimming were resolved from the DNA. The sample lists about 80,000 clones, about 83% occurring once. V shed 0 bases and J shed 0 bases, with 9 bases lying between them. The CDR3 covers 16 residues. The germline V gene encodes CDR1 SGHRS and CDR2 YFSETQ. V usage is TRBV5-1 and J usage is TRBJ1-4; maybe TRBD1 (6 bases). The sample taken for sequencing was peripheral blood. The origin of this receptor is a man aged 80 or over with active or convalescent COVID-19. CDR3 nucleotides: TGCGCCAGCAGCTTGGGCGGGGGCGCAACTAATGAAAAACTGTTTTTT. Its translation: CASSLGGGATNEKLFF.